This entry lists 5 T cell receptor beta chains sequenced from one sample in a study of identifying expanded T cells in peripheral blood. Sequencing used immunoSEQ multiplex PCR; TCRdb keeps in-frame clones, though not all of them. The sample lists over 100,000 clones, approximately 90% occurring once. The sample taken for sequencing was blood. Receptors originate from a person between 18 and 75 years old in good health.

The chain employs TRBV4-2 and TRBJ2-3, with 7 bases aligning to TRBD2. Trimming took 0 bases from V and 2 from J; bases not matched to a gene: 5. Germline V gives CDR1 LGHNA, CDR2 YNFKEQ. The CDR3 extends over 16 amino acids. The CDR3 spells CASSQDGRGNTDTQYF. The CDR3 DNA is TGTGCCAGCAGCCAAGATGGGCGGGGGAACACAGATACGCAGTATTTT.

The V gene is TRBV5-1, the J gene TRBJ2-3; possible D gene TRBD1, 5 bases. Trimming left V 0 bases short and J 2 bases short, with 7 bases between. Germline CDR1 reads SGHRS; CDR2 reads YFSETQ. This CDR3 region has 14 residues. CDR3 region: CASSLGQLTDTQYF. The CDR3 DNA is TGCGCCAGCAGCTTGGGACAGCTCACAGATACGCAGTATTTT.

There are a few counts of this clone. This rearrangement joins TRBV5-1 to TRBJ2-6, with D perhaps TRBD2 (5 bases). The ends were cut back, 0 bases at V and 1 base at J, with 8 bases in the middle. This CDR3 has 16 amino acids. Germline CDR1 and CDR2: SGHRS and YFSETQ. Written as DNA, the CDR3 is TGCGCCAGCAGCTTGGGAGGAGGATCTGGGGCCAACGTCCTGACTTTC. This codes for CASSLGGGSGANVLTF.

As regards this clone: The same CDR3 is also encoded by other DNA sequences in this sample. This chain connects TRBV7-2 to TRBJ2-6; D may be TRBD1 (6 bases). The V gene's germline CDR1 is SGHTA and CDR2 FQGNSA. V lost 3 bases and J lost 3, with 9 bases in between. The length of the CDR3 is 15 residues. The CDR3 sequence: CASSFRGVGANVLTF. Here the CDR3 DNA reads TGTGCCAGCAGCTTCAGGGGTGTTGGGGCCAACGTCCTGACTTTC.

CDR3 in amino acids: CASSSGGAFYNEQFF. CDR3 in DNA: TGTGCCAGCAGCAGCGGGGGGGCCTTTTACAATGAGCAGTTCTTC. The gene calls are TRBV6-6 and TRBJ2-1; 10 bases map to TRBD2. The CDR3 is 15 amino acids. Germline CDR1 reads MNHNY; CDR2 reads SVGAGI (reference sequence). The V segment lost 6 bases and the J segment 4 bases; nucleotides outside the gene matches: 6.